Following are 11 T cell receptor beta chains from one sample sequenced in a study of cytomegalovirus exposure and HLA in healthy donors. Amplification used 60 Vbeta primers and 13 Jbeta primers. Sequenced by immunoSEQ multiplex PCR; TCRdb stores in-frame clones only, minus some. Of about 200,000 clones detected, 86% appear once; the ten largest clones hold less than 0.4%. The specimen sequenced was PBMCs. The receptor source for this set is a woman aged 25 to 39 in good health and CMV-seronegative.

This clone was counted once. The chain couples TRBV5-1 to TRBJ2-1; D perhaps matches TRBD2 (6 bases). The CDR3 covers 17 residues. Germline V gives CDR1 SGHRS, CDR2 YFSETQ. Trimming stripped 0 bases from V and 0 bases from J, with 13 bases between. The chain's CDR3 is CASSLAPGVVSYNEQFF. CDR3 nucleotides: TGCGCCAGCAGCTTGGCTCCGGGGGTTGTCTCCTACAATGAGCAGTTCTTC.

V is TRBV9 and J is TRBJ2-1; possibly TRBD2 for D (5 bases). CDR1 is SGDLS, CDR2 YYNGEE, per germline. Trimming shortened V by 4 bases and J by 12 bases, and 20 bases separated the two germline ends. This CDR3 has 14 residues. The chain's CDR3 is CASSFRWEPMGQFF. In DNA form, the CDR3 reads TGTGCCAGCAGCTTCAGGTGGGAGCCGATGGGGCAGTTCTTC.

The chain employs TRBV5-4 and TRBJ2-6; 9 bases match TRBD1. The CDR3 has 15 residues. V lost 5 bases, J lost 7 bases, and 7 bases stayed unmatched. CDR1 is SGHNT, CDR2 YYREEE, per germline (reference sequence). The CDR3 sequence: CASSSSGQGANVLTF. The CDR3 nucleotides are TGTGCCAGCAGTTCCTCGGGACAGGGAGCCAACGTCCTGACTTTC.

This chain links TRBV7-8 with TRBJ2-1, with 11 positions matching TRBD2. Germline CDR1 SGHVS, CDR2 FQNEAQ. This CDR3 is built from 18 residues. The V and J ends lost 1 base and 1 base, in that order; junction bases with no gene match: 6. The CDR3 DNA reads TGTGCCAGCAGCTTAGACCTAGCGGGGGGCAGTTCCTACAATGAGCAGTTCTTC. Translation gives CASSLDLAGGSSYNEQFF. Looking up the rest from reference TRBV7-8 and TRBJ2-1 gives the full variable domain: GAGVSQSPRYKVAKRGQDVALRCDPISGHVSLFWYQQALGQGPEFLTYFQNEAQLDKSGLPSDRFFAERPEGSVSTLKIQRTQQEDSAVYLCASSLDLAGGSSYNEQFFGPGTRLTVL.

This rearrangement joins TRBV21-1 to TRBJ2-1; the table's D call of TRBD2 was not tested on the DNA. TRBV21-1 is a pseudogene segment. The CDR3 covers 18 residues. The CDR3 loop reads CASRGGHRPTGGYNEQFF. For the CDR3, the DNA is TGTGCCAGCAGGGGGGGACACAGACCGACCGGGGGGTACAATGAGCAGTTCTTC.

The chain employs TRBV7-2 and TRBJ2-3; possible D gene TRBD2, 6 bases. Trimming took off 2 bases at V and 2 bases at J, with 14 bases between the two ends. The CDR3 is made up of 16 amino acids. Germline loops: CDR1 SGHTA, CDR2 FQGNSA. CDR3 bases: TGTGCCAGCAGCTTACCCCTAGCGAGTCACACAGATACGCAGTATTTT. Its protein is CASSLPLASHTDTQYF.

V and J are TRBV5-6 and TRBJ1-2, with D unclear. The CDR3 is made up of 14 amino acids. V lost 2 bases and J 0 bases, leaving 8 bases between the germline ends. Germline V lookup: CDR1 SGHDT, CDR2 YYEEEE. CDR3 protein: CASSFTLANYGYTF. CDR3 in DNA: TGTGCCAGCAGCTTCACTCTGGCTAACTATGGCTACACCTTC. Full variable domain (rest looked up from reference TRBV5-6 and TRBJ1-2): DAGVTQSPTHLIKTRGQQVTLRCSPKSGHDTVSWYQQALGQGPQFIFQYYEEEERQRGNFPDRFSGHQFPNYSSELNVNALLLGDSALYLCASSFTLANYGYTFGSGTRLTVV.

V usage is TRBV6-1 and J usage is TRBJ2-5, with TRBD1 matching over 10 bases. The J call is uncertain, as TRBJ2-7 better fits the DNA end. The CDR3 is made up of 15 amino acids. Per the germline V gene, CDR1 is MNHNS and CDR2 is SASEGT. CDR3 protein: CASSVGTGVVDEQYF. The DNA of the CDR3 is TGTGCCAGCAGTGTGGGGACAGGGGTAGTAGACGAGCAGTACTTC.

This sequence joins TRBV19 and TRBJ2-7, with a possible D match to TRBD1 (6 bases). Germline V CDR1 and CDR2: LNHDA, SQIVND (reference sequence). Trimming pared 6 bases from V and 3 bases from J, leaving 12 bases between. This CDR3 has 13 amino acids. The CDR3: CASSETGVYEQYF. For the CDR3, the DNA is TGTGCCAGTAGCGAGACAGGAGTCTACGAGCAGTACTTC.

This chain uses TRBV25-1 with TRBJ2-2; tentatively, D is TRBD2 (5 bases). The V gene lost 2 bases and the J gene lost 0 bases, with 10 bases spanning the gap. Germline CDR1 is MGHDK and CDR2 is SYGVNS. This CDR3 has 16 residues. The chain's CDR3 is CASSEPRGANTGELFF. The CDR3 bases are TGTGCCAGCAGTGAACCCCGGGGAGCGAACACCGGGGAGCTGTTTTTT.

The chain couples TRBV19 to TRBJ2-3; 10 bases line up with TRBD2. CDR3 length: 17 residues. With V trimmed by 3 bases and J by 6 bases, 12 bases remained unmatched. Germline values: CDR1 LNHDA, CDR2 SQIVND (reference sequence). CDR3 in amino acids: CASSIVSSGRGRDTQYF. The CDR3 DNA sequence: TGTGCCAGTAGTATTGTGTCTAGCGGGAGAGGAAGGGATACGCAGTATTTT.